This TCR beta chain comes out of a study of cytomegalovirus exposure and HLA in healthy donors. V lost 4 bases to trimming and J lost 2 bases, with 12 bases between them. In germline, CDR1 is SGHRS, CDR2 YFSETQ. CDR3 length: 15 residues. Only in-frame clones appear in the TCRdb table, and some are missing; sequencing was by immunoSEQ multiplex PCR. This table has under 200,000 clones, 80% to 90% appearing once. This clone was observed a single time. Sequenced sample: PBMCs. The J gene is TRBJ1-4, the V gene TRBV5-1; D may be TRBD1 (6 bases). The TCR comes from a young woman in good health and CMV-seronegative. The CDR3 coding sequence is TGCGCCAGCAGCCCGTTCCAGGGGACTAATGAAAAACTGTTTTTT. The encoded protein is CASSPFQGTNEKLFF.